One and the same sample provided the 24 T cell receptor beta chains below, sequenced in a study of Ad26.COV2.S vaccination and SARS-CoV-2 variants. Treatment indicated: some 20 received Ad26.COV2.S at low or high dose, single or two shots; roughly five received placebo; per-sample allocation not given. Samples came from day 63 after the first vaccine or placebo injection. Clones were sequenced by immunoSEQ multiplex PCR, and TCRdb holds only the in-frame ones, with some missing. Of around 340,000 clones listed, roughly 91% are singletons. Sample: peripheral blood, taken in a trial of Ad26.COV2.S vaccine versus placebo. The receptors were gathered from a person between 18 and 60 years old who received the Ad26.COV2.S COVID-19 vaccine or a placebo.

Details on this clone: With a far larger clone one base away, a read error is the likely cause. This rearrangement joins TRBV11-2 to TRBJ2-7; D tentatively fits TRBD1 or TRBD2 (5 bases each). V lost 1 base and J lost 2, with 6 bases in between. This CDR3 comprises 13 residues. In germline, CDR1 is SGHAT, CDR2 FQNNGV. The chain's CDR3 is CASSLGGTYEQYF. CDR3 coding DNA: TGTGCCAGCAGCTTAGGGGGGACCTACGAGCAGTACTTC.

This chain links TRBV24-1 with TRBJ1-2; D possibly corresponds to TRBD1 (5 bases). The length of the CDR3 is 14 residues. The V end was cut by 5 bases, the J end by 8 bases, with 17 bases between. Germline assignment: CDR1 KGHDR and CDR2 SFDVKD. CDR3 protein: CATSGSGHKEGYTF. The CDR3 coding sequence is TGTGCCACCAGTGGTTCAGGACACAAGGAGGGCTACACCTTC.

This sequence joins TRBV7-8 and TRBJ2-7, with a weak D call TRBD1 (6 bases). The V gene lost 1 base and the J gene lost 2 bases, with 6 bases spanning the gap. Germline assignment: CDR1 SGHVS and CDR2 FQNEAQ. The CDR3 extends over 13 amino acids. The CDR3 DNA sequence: TGTGCCAGCAGCTTAGGGGGGCCCTACGAGCAGTACTTC. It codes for CASSLGGPYEQYF.

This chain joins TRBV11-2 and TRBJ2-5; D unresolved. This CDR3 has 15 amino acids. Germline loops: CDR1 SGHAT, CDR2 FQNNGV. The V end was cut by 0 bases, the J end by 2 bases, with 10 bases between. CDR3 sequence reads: CASSLDPELQETQYF. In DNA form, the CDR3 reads TGTGCCAGCAGCTTAGATCCGGAACTGCAAGAGACCCAGTACTTC.

The CDR3 region has the DNA TGTGCCAGCAGTTACTCCTCAAATGAAAAACTGTTTTTT. It is translated as CASSYSSNEKLFF. The J gene is TRBJ1-4, the V gene TRBV6-5, with no clear D. V was trimmed by 0 bases and J by 5 bases, leaving 4 bases between them. Germline CDR1 is MNHEY and CDR2 is SVGAGI. There are 13 residues in the CDR3.

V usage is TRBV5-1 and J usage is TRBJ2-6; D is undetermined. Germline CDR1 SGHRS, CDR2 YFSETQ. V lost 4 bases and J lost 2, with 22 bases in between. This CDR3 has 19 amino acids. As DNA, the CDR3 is TGCGCCAGCAGCAAAGCACCGTCTATCGGAGCCACTGGGGCCAACGTCCTGACTTTC. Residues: CASSKAPSIGATGANVLTF.

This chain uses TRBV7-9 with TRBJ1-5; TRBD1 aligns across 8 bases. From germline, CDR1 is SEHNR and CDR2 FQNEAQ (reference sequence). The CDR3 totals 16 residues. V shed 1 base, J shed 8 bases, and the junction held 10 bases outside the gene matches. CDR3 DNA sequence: TGTGCCAGCAGCTTAGATGCCGCAGGGGGCGGGGAGCCCCAGCATTTT. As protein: CASSLDAAGGGEPQHF.

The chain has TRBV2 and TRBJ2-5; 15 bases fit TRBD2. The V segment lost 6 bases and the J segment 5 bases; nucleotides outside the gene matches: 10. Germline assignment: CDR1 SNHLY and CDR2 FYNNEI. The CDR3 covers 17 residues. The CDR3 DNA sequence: TGTGCCAGCAGGGGTATAAGGACTAGCGGGAGGGGTGAGACCCAGTACTTC. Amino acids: CASRGIRTSGRGETQYF.

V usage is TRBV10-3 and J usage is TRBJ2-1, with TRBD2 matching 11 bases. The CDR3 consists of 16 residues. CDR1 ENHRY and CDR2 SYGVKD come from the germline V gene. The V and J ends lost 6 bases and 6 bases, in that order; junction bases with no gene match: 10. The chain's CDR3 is CAISLSLAGDGNEQFF. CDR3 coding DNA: TGTGCCATCAGCCTATCACTAGCGGGAGACGGCAATGAGCAGTTCTTC.

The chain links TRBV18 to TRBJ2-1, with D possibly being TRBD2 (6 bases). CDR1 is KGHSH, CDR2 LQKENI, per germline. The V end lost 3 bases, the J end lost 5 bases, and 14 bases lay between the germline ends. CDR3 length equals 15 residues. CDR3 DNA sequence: TGTGCCAGCTCACCCTGGGGGGAAAAAAACAATGAGCAGTTCTTC. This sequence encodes CASSPWGEKNNEQFF.

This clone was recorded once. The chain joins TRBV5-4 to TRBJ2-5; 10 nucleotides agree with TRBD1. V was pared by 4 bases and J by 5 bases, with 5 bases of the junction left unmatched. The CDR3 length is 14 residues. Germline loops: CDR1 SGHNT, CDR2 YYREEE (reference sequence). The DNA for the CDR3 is TGTGCCAGCAGCCCTCGGACAGGGGGGGAGACCCAGTACTTC. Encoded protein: CASSPRTGGETQYF.

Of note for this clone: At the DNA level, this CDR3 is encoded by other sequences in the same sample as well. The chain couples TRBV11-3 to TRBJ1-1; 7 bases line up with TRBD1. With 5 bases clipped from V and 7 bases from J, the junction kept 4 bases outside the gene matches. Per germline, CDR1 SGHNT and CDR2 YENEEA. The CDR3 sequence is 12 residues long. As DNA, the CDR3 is TGTGCCAGCAGCCCTGGGACAGATGAAGCTTTCTTT. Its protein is CASSPGTDEAFF.

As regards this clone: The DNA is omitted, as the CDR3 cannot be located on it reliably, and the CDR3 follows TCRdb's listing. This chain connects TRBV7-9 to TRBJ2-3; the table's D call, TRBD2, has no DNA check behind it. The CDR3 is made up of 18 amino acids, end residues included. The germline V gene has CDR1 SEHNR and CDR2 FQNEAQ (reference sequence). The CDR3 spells CASSSPGLAGFFGDTQYF.

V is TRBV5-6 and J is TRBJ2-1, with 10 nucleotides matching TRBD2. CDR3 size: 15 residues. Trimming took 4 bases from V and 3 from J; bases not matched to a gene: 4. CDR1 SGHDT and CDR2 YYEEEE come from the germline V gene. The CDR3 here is CASSGTSGVYNEQFF. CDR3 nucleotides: TGTGCCAGCAGCGGTACTAGCGGGGTCTACAATGAGCAGTTCTTC. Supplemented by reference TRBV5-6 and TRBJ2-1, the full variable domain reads DAGVTQSPTHLIKTRGQQVTLRCSPKSGHDTVSWYQQALGQGPQFIFQYYEEEERQRGNFPDRFSGHQFPNYSSELNVNALLLGDSALYLCASSGTSGVYNEQFFGPGTRLTVL.

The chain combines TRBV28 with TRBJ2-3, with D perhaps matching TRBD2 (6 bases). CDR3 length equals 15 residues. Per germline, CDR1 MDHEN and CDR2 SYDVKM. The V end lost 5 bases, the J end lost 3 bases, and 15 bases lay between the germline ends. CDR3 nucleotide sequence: TGTGCCAGCAGTCGGTGGGGGGTTAGGACAGATACGCAGTATTTT. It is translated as CASSRWGVRTDTQYF.

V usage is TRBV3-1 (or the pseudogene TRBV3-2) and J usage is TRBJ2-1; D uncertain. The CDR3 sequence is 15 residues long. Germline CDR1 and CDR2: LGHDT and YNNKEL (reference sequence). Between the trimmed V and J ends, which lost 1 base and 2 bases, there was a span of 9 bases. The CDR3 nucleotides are TGTGCCAGCAGCCAAGGCCATGAACCCTACAATGAGCAGTTCTTC. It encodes CASSQGHEPYNEQFF.

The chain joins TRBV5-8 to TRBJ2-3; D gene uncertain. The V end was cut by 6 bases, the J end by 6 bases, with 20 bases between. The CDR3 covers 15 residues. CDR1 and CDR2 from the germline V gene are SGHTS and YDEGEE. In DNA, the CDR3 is TGTGCCAGCAAATTCCAAACAACCGTCGGGGATACGCAGTATTTT. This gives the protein CASKFQTTVGDTQYF.

The CDR3 sequence is CASSQDLANTEAFF. CDR3 bases: TGCGCCAGCAGCCAAGATCTTGCGAACACTGAAGCTTTCTTT. V gene TRBV4-3 combines with J gene TRBJ1-1; D not resolved. V dropped 0 bases and J dropped 1 base, with 6 bases sitting between them. This CDR3 has 14 residues. Germline values: CDR1 LGHNA, CDR2 YSLEER.

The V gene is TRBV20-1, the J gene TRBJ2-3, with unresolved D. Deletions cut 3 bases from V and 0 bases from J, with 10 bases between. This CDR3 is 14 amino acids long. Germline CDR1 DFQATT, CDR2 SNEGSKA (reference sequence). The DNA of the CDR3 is TGCAGTGCTAGTGGAATGACTAGCACAGATACGCAGTATTTT. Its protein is CSASGMTSTDTQYF.

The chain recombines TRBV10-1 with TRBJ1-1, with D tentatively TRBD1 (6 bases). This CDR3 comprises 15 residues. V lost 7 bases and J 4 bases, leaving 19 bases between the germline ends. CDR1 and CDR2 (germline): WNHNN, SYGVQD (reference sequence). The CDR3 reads CASNPGLQGSTEAFF. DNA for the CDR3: TGCGCCAGCAACCCAGGATTGCAGGGGAGCACTGAAGCTTTCTTT.

CDR3: CASSFPTGTSGGEQFF. The DNA for the CDR3 is TGTGCCAGCAGTTTTCCCACCGGGACTAGCGGCGGGGAGCAGTTCTTC. The chain carries TRBV28 and TRBJ2-1; 11 bases map to TRBD2. Germline V CDR1 and CDR2: MDHEN, SYDVKM. Trimming removed 3 bases from V and 10 bases from J; junction bases left unmatched: 11. This CDR3 has 16 amino acids.

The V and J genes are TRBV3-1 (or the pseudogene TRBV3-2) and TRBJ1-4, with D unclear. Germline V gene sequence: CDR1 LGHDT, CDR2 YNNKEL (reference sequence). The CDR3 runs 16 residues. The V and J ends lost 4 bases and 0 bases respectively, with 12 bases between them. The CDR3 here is CASSRKMGTTNEKLFF. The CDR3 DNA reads TGTGCCAGCAGCCGCAAGATGGGAACAACTAATGAAAAACTGTTTTTT.

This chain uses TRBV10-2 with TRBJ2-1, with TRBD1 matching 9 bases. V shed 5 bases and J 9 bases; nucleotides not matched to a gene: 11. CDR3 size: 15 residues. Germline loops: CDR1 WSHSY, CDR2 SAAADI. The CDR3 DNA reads TGCGCCAGCAGTATCGCGGGACAGGGTTTAAGTGAGCAGTTCTTC. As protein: CASSIAGQGLSEQFF.

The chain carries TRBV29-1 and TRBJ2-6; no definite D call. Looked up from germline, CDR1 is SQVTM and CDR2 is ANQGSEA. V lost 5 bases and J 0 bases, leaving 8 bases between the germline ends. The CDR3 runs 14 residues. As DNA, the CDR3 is TGCAGCGTTCTAGGAGCCTCTGGGGCCAACGTCCTGACTTTC. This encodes CSVLGASGANVLTF.